The rows below give T cell receptor beta chains drawn from one sample of a study of blood T cell repertoires in COVID-19. Measured with immunoSEQ multiplex PCR; TCRdb has only the in-frame clones, and not every one. The data show fewer than 250,000 clones, 85% to 90% seen once. Sequencing used peripheral blood. These receptors came from a human donor in a cohort sampled during active COVID-19. The CDR3 runs from the conserved cysteine through the conserved F or W. D genes are given only for firm matches.

TRBD2	TRBV11-3	TRBJ2-1	CASSLLAGGFGNEQFF
NA	TRBV10-2	TRBJ2-1	CASSESLGEQFF
NA	TRBV18	TRBJ2-3	CASSPTRATSTDTQYF
NA	TRBV5-1	TRBJ2-3	CASNLGAENTDTQYF
TRBD1	TRBV10-1	TRBJ1-6	CASSRTGAGSPLHF
NA	TRBV28	TRBJ1-1	CASSLGSAGRTEAFF
TRBD2	TRBV7-6	TRBJ2-1	CASSLSIAGGLKYNEQFF
TRBD1	TRBV28	TRBJ1-5	CASSNPGQRNQPQHF
NA	TRBV7-8	TRBJ1-2	CASSPKSGVGGYTF
TRBD2	TRBV11-2	TRBJ2-1	CASSIGLAGAYNEQFF
NA	TRBV5-4	TRBJ1-4	CASSLGGTDKLFF
NA	TRBV5-4	TRBJ2-2	CASSLDGPGELFF
TRBD1	TRBV15	TRBJ1-6	CATSRDPGTVSSPLHF
NA	TRBV7-9	TRBJ1-1	CASSFSLTEAFF
NA	TRBV5-5	TRBJ1-3	CASSFWSVRGNSGNTIYF